This TCR beta chain was recovered during a study of control samples from healthy donors and cancer patients (dated by TCRdb to the early 2020s). From a lookup of the germline V gene (reference sequence), CDR1 and CDR2 are DFQATT and SNEGSKA. V is pruned by 3 bases and J by 1 base, leaving 4 bases of the junction without a gene match. Its CDR3 holds 14 amino acids, cysteine through phenylalanine. The entry retains the CDR3 DNA only, 42 bases that are in frame from base 1. Only one count was recorded for this clone. The antigen it binds to is not known. Within one base of it there is no much larger clone, and no base qualities were kept. The library came from the immunoSEQ multiplex PCR assay. The clones in this table, taken by TCRdb from immuneACCESS, are in-frame only. Not every clone is retained; where verified, under half of the shortfall comes from an unresolved V gene, and the cause of the rest is unknown. The sample has about 150,000 clones on record, under 95% of them singletons. The ten top clones hold roughly 5.5% of the sample.

The chain couples TRBV20-1 to TRBJ2-7, with 9 central nucleotides matching TRBD2. The receptor's source is a man younger than 35 in good health. The sequencing sample was made of blood. The base sequence is TGCAGTGCTAGTCGCCTAGCGGGATCCTACGAGCAGTACTTC. Its translation reads: CSASRLAGSYEQYF.